A selection of T cell receptor beta chains follows, all from one sample in a study of CD8+CD57+ T cells in acquired aplastic anemia. MiXCR, run by TCRdb on the reads, gives a single entry per CDR3 protein. The sample contains approximately 99,000 distinct CDR3 sequences, roughly 50% of which appear only once. Sequences were obtained from sorted CD4+, CD8+, or CD8+CD57+ T cells (not recorded which) from PBMCs. The receptors were sampled from a human donor in good health, serving as a control. Each CDR3 is given with its conserved first and last residue. Fields, in order: CDR3 DNA, CDR3 protein, V gene, J gene, D gene, clone size. D genes are given only for firm matches. The size field is filled for only some rows; it gives once, few, many or a size class.

DNA: TGTGCCATCACCCAAGGGGGACAGGGGAACTATGGCTACACCTTC
CDR3: CAITQGGQGNYGYTF
V: TRBV10-3
J: TRBJ1-2
D: TRBD1
size: once

DNA: TGCAGCGCTGGACAGTTATATGGCTACACCTTC
CDR3: CSAGQLYGYTF
V: TRBV29-1
J: TRBJ1-2
D: NA
size: few

DNA: TGCAGCGTTGTGGTCGCGGGGGAAGACAATGAGCAGTTCTTC
CDR3: CSVVVAGEDNEQFF
V: TRBV29-1
J: TRBJ2-1
D: TRBD2
size: NA

DNA: TGTGCCAGCAGCCTAAACACTGAAGCTTTCTTT
CDR3: CASSLNTEAFF
V: TRBV5-1
J: TRBJ1-1
D: NA
size: many

DNA: TGTGCCAGCAGGCCGGGACAGGACGATTCACCCCTCCACTTT
CDR3: CASRPGQDDSPLHF
V: TRBV27
J: TRBJ1-6
D: TRBD1
size: many

DNA: TGTGCCACCAGCAGCCCCGGGACAGGGGTCTCCTACGAGCAGTACTTC
CDR3: CATSSPGTGVSYEQYF
V: TRBV15
J: TRBJ2-7
D: TRBD1
size: NA

DNA: TGCAGTGCTAGAGATCTCCAGGGGCCCACGTCAGTGGCTGAAGCTTTCTTT
CDR3: CSARDLQGPTSVAEAFF
V: TRBV20-1
J: TRBJ1-1
D: NA
size: few

DNA: TGTGCCACCAGCAGCGGCACCTCTGGGGCCAACGTCCTGACTTTC
CDR3: CATSSGTSGANVLTF
V: TRBV15
J: TRBJ2-6
D: NA
size: NA

DNA: TGTGCCAGCAGCCACGAAAACGGGGGAGCTAACTATGGCCACACCTTC
CDR3: CASSHENGGANYGHTF
V: TRBV3-1
J: TRBJ1-2
D: NA
size: few

DNA: TGTGCCTGGACCATGGGACAGCCGAACACTGAAGCTTTCTTT
CDR3: CAWTMGQPNTEAFF
V: TRBV30
J: TRBJ1-1
D: TRBD1
size: many

DNA: TGTGCCATCAGTCCAGGGGGTATCTATGGCTACACCTTC
CDR3: CAISPGGIYGYTF
V: TRBV10-3
J: TRBJ1-2
D: TRBD1
size: NA

DNA: TGCGCCAGCAGCTTGGTACTAGCGGGGGCAACCTCCTACGAGCAGTACTTC
CDR3: CASSLVLAGATSYEQYF
V: TRBV5-1
J: TRBJ2-7
D: TRBD2
size: NA